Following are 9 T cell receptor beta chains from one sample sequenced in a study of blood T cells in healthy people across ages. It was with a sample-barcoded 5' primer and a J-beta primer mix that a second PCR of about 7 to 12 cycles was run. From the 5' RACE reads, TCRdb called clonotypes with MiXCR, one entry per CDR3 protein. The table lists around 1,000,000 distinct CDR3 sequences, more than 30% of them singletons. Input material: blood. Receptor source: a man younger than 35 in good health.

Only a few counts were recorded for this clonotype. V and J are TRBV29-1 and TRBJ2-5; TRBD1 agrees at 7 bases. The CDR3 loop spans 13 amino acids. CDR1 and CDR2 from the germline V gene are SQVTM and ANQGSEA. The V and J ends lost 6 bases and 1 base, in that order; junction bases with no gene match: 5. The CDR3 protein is CSVRGTVQETQYF. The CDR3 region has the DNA TGCAGCGTCCGAGGGACAGTCCAAGAGACCCAGTACTTC.

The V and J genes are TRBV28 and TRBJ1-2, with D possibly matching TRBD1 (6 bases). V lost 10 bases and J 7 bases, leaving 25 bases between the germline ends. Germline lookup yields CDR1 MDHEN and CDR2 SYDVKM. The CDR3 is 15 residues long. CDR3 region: CANRPTGISSGGYTF. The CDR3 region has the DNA TGTGCCAACAGGCCTACAGGGATCTCGTCCGGTGGCTACACCTTC.

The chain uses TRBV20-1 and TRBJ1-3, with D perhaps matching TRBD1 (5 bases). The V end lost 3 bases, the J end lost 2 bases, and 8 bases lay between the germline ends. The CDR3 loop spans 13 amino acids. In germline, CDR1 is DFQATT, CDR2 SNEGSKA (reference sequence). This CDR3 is CSASLGPGNTIYF. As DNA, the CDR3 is TGCAGTGCTAGTTTGGGGCCTGGAAACACCATATATTTT.

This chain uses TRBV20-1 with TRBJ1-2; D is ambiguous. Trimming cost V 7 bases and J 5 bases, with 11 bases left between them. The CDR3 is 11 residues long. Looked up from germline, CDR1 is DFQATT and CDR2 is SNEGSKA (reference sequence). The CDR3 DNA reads TGCAGTGTTCCCGGAATTTATGGCTACACCTTC. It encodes CSVPGIYGYTF.

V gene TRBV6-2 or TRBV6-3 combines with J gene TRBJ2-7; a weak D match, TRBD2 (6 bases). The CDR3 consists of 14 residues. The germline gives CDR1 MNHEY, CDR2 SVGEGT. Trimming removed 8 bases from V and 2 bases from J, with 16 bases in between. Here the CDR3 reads CASHRGSKTYEQYF. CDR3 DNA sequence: TGTGCCAGCCATCGGGGGAGTAAGACCTACGAGCAGTACTTC.

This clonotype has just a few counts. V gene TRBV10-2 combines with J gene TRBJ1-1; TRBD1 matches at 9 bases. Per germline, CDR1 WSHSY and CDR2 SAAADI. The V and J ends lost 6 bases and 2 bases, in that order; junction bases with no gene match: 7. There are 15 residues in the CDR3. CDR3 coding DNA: TGCGCCAGCAGGCCGGACAGGGGTCTAAACACTGAAGCTTTCTTT. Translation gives CASRPDRGLNTEAFF.

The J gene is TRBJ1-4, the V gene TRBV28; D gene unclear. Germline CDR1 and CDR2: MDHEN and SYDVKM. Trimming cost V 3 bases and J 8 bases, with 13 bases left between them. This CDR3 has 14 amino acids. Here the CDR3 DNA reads TGTGCCAGCAGTTTCCGGGGTGCCCACGAAAAACTGTTTTTT. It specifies CASSFRGAHEKLFF.

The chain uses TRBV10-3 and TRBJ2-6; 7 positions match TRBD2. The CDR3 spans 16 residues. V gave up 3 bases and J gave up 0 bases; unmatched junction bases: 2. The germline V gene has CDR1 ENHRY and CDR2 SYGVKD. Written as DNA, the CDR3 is TGTGCCATCAGTGAAAGCGGGGACTCTGGGGCCAACGTCCTGACTTTC. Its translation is CAISESGDSGANVLTF.

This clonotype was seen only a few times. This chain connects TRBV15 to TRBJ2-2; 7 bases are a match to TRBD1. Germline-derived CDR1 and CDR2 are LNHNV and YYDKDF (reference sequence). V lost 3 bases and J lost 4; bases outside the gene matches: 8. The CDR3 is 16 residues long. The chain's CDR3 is CATSRGTEGGTGELFF. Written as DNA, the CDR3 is TGTGCCACCAGCAGGGGGACAGAAGGAGGCACCGGGGAGCTGTTTTTT.